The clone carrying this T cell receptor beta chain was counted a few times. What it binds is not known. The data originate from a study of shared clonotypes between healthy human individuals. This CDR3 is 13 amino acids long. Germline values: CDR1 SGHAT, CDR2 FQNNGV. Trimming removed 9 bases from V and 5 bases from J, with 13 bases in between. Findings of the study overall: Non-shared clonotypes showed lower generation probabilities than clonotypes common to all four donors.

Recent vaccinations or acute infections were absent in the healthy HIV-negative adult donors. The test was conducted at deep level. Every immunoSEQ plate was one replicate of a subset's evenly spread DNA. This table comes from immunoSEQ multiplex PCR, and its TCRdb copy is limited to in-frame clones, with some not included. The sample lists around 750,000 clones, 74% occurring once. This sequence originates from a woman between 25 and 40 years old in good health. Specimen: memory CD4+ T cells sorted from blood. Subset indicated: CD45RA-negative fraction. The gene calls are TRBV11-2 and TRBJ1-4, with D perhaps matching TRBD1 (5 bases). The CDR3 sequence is CASRDGGNEKLFF. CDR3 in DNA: TGTGCCAGTCGCGATGGGGGAAATGAAAAACTGTTTTTT.